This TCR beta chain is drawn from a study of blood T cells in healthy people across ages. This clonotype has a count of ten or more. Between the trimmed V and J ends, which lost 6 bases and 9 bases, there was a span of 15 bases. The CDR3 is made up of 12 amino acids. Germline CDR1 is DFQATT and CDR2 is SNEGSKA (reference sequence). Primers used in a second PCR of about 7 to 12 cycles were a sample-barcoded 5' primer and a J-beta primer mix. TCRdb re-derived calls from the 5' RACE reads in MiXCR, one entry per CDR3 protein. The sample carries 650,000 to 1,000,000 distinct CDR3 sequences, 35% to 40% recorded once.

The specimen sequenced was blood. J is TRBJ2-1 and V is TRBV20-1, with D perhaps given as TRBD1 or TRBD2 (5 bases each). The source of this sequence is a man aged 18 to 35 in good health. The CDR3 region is CSATTEGGEQFF. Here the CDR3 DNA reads TGCAGTGCCACGACAGAGGGTGGTGAGCAGTTCTTC.